Shown below are 9 T cell receptor beta chains from a single sample sequenced in a study of shared clonotypes between healthy human individuals. The assay was immunoSEQ multiplex PCR, and TCRdb's table has in-frame clones only and misses some. The sample gives about 960,000 clones, 60% to 85% of which show up once; over 1.3% is in the top ten. The sequenced sample consisted of memory CD4+ T cells sorted from blood. Subset defined: CD45RA-negative fraction. The source is a man younger than 35 in good health.

This rearrangement joins TRBV28 to TRBJ1-4, with TRBD1 matching over 9 bases. Losses at the gene ends were 5 bases for V and 14 bases for J; bases not matched to a gene: 6. Germline V lookup: CDR1 MDHEN, CDR2 SYDVKM. CDR3 length: 12 amino acids. The CDR3 is CASSDDRGRLFF. CDR3 bases: TGTGCCAGCAGTGATGACAGGGGGAGGCTGTTTTTT.

The rearrangement links TRBV11-2 to TRBJ2-5, with 7 bases matching TRBD2. The germline V gene encodes CDR1 SGHAT and CDR2 FQNNGV. The CDR3 runs 19 residues. Losses at the gene ends were 5 bases for V and 3 bases for J; bases not matched to a gene: 21. The CDR3: CASSRGTSNGRWAKETQYF. For the CDR3, the DNA is TGTGCCAGCAGCAGAGGCACCTCTAACGGGAGGTGGGCAAAAGAGACCCAGTACTTC.

CDR3 in amino acids: CASSLVRGASSGNTIYF. The CDR3 region has the DNA TGTGCCAGCAGCTTAGTCCGGGGGGCTTCCTCTGGAAACACCATATATTTT. The chain carries TRBV7-2 and TRBJ1-3; weak D call: TRBD1 (6 bases). Germline values: CDR1 SGHTA, CDR2 FQGNSA. V lost 1 base and J 0 bases, leaving 13 bases between the germline ends. The CDR3 runs 17 residues.

CDR3 protein: CASTGTGTQPQHF. CDR3 sequence (DNA): TGTGCCAGCACCGGGACAGGGACTCAGCCCCAGCATTTT. V and J are TRBV2 and TRBJ1-5; 9 bases line up with TRBD1. CDR1 SNHLY and CDR2 FYNNEI come from the germline V gene. This CDR3 spans 13 amino acids. J lost 6 bases, V lost 7 bases, and 4 bases had no gene match. The entire variable domain, with the rest obtained from reference TRBV2 and TRBJ1-5, is as follows: EPEVTQTPSHQVTQMGQEVILRCVPISNHLYFYWYRQILGQKVEFLVSFYNNEISEKSEIFDDQFSVERPDGSNFTLKIRSTKLEDSAMYFCASTGTGTQPQHFGDGTRLSIL.

The V call is TRBV5-1, the J call TRBJ2-2; 10 nucleotides match TRBD1. CDR3 length: 15 amino acids. The V gene's germline CDR1 is SGHRS and CDR2 YFSETQ. The J segment lost 2 bases and the V segment lost 4 bases, leaving 2 bases of the junction unmatched. CDR3 amino acids: CASSGDRGNTGELFF. CDR3 sequence (DNA): TGCGCCAGCAGCGGGGACAGGGGAAACACCGGGGAGCTGTTTTTT.

V usage is TRBV19 and J usage is TRBJ2-1, with 7 bases aligning to TRBD2. The junction had 15 bases not matched to a gene; V was cut back by 5 bases and J by 2 bases. The CDR3 is 18 amino acids. Germline values: CDR1 LNHDA, CDR2 SQIVND (reference sequence). The CDR3: CASSSSQRGRRAYNEQFF. The CDR3 coding sequence is TGTGCCAGTAGTTCATCCCAGCGGGGTCGAAGGGCCTACAATGAGCAGTTCTTC.

A single count supports this clone. The chain combines TRBV6-5 with TRBJ2-2; D is ambiguous. The CDR3 is 12 residues long. The germline CDR1 and CDR2 sequences are MNHEY and SVGAGI. V dropped 4 bases and J dropped 4 bases, with 4 bases sitting between them. CDR3 in DNA: TGTGCCAGCAGTTCGACCACCGGGGAGCTGTTTTTT. This gives the protein CASSSTTGELFF.

The chain couples TRBV5-1 to TRBJ2-7; 11 positions match TRBD2. Germline CDR1 SGHRS, CDR2 YFSETQ. CDR3 length: 16 residues. The J segment lost 7 bases and the V segment lost 4 bases, leaving 13 bases of the junction unmatched. CDR3 protein: CASSPGAGTSGTEQYF. Written as DNA, the CDR3 is TGCGCCAGCAGCCCCGGGGCCGGGACTAGCGGAACAGAGCAGTACTTC. The full variable domain, its missing parts supplied by reference TRBV5-1 and TRBJ2-7, is KAGVTQTPRYLIKTRGQQVTLSCSPISGHRSVSWYQQTPGQGLQFLFEYFSETQRNKGNFPGRFSGRQFSNSRSEMNVSTLELGDSALYLCASSPGAGTSGTEQYFGPGTRLTVT.

V and J are TRBV6-5 and TRBJ1-6; D is perhaps TRBD1 (5 bases). Per germline, CDR1 MNHEY and CDR2 SVGAGI. V was cut by 6 bases and J by 7 bases, with 13 bases left in between. This CDR3 region has 14 residues. The CDR3: CASSSRDGNSPLHF. The CDR3 DNA reads TGTGCCAGCAGCTCCCGGGACGGGAATTCACCCCTCCACTTT.